This TCR beta chain was observed in a study of response to subunit inactivated influenza vaccine. TCRdb independently ran MiXCR on the RT-PCR reads; one entry per CDR3 protein. The sample consists of more than 150,000 distinct CDR3 sequences, roughly 8.7% of them appearing once. The CDR3 runs 17 residues. Germline V gene lookup returns CDR1 DFQATT and CDR2 SNEGSKA (reference sequence). V lost 3 bases and J 0 bases, leaving 15 bases between the germline ends. The chain links TRBV20-1 to TRBJ2-6; D may be TRBD2 (5 bases). Source: non-naive T cells sorted from PBMCs, taken on the day of vaccination. The source is a man aged 45 to 65 who received an inactivated influenza vaccine. The CDR3 nucleotides are TGCAGTGCTAGCACAAGGAGGACCGACTCTGGGGCCAACGTCCTGACTTTC. This gives the protein CSASTRRTDSGANVLTF.